This T cell receptor beta chain comes out of a study of T cell repertoires in cytomegalovirus infection. Study conclusions and caveats: Within the response measured ex vivo, HLA-C-restricted CMV-specific TCR beta clonotypes were dominant. People with CMV and the relevant HLA were identified by cumulative public TCR beta family frequency.

V lost 6 bases and J 2 bases, leaving 15 bases between the germline ends. There are 15 residues in the CDR3. The germline V gene encodes CDR1 MGHDK and CDR2 SYGVNS. A remark on this clonotype: No antigen is known for it.

TCRdb processed the reads anew with MiXCR; each CDR3 protein has one entry. The table shows more than 650,000 distinct CDR3 sequences, with roughly a third occurring only once. Sequenced material: PBMCs. J is TRBJ2-3 and V is TRBV25-1, with D possibly TRBD2 on 5 matching bases. The sequence was obtained from a human donor in good health (CMV status not recorded). Some clones in this sample may be carry-over from other donors' samples. The CDR3 reads CASSGVRIFTDTQYF. The CDR3 DNA follows: TGTGCCAGCAGCGGGGTTCGTATTTTCACAGATACGCAGTATTTT.